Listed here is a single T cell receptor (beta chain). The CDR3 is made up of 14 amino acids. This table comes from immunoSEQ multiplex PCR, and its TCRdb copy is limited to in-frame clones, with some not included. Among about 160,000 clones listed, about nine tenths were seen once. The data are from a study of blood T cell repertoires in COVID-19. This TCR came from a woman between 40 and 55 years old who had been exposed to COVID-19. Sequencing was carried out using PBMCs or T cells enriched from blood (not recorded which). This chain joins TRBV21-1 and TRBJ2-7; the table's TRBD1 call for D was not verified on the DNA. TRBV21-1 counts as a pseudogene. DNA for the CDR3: TGTGCCAGCAGCAATGGACAGAATGTCTACGAGCAGTACTTC. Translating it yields CASSNGQNVYEQYF.